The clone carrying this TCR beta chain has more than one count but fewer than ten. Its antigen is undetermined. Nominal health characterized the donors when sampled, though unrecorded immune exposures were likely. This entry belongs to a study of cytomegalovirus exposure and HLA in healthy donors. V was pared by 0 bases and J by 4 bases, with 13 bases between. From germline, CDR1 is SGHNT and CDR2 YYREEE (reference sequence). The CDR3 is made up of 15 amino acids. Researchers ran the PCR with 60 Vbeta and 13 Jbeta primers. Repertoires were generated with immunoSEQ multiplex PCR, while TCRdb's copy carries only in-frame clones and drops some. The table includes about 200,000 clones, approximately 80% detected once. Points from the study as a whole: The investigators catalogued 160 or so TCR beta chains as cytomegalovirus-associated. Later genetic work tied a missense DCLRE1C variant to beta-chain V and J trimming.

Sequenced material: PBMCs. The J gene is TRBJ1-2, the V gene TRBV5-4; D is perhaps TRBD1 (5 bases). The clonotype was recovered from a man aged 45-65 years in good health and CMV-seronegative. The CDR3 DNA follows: TGTGCCAGCAGCTTGGAGGAAGGGACTGTCTATGGCTACACCTTC. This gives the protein CASSLEEGTVYGYTF.